The rows below give T cell receptor beta chains drawn from one sample of a study of blood T cell repertoires in COVID-19. The method was immunoSEQ multiplex PCR; TCRdb's version includes in-frame clones alone and lacks a portion of them. There are 200,000 to 250,000 clones in the sample; roughly 90% occur only once, and 2.6% lies in the top ten. Sequencing was performed on PBMCs or T cells enriched from blood (not recorded which). These receptors were taken from a woman in her thirties with acute COVID-19. Both conserved end residues are part of each CDR3. Each record gives: CDR3 length, J gene, clone size, D gene, V gene, CDR3 protein, CDR3 DNA. The D gene is left open where the match is weak. The listing skips clone size in some rows; elsewhere it reads once, few, many or a size class.

15	TRBJ2-1	NA	NA	TRBV19	CASSIGQSSYNEQFF	TGTGCCAGTAGTATCGGACAAAGCTCCTACAATGAGCAGTTCTTC
11	TRBJ2-1	NA	NA	TRBV11-2	CASSLRYEQFF	TGTGCCAGCAGCCTGAGATATGAGCAGTTCTTC
15	TRBJ1-2	NA	NA	TRBV7-2	CASSLPLGQQYGYTF	TGTGCCAGCAGCCTACCATTGGGGCAGCAATATGGCTACACCTTC
19	TRBJ2-1	once	NA	TRBV7-9	CASSLAWSQGILEDNEQFF	TGTGCCAGCAGCTTAGCTTGGTCGCAGGGGATTTTGGAGGACAATGAGCAGTTCTTC
17	TRBJ2-7	NA	NA	TRBV21-1	CASSSISGQGCIYEQYF	TGTGCCAGCAGCTCCATCTCGGGACAGGGTTGTATCTACGAGCAGTACTTC
13	TRBJ2-7	NA	TRBD1	TRBV27	CASSFGQGGEQYF	TGTGCCAGCAGTTTTGGACAGGGTGGCGAGCAGTACTTC
13	TRBJ2-2	NA	NA	TRBV5-4	CASSPVDTGELFF	TGTGCCAGCAGCCCGGTGGACACCGGGGAGCTGTTTTTT
17	TRBJ1-1	once	TRBD1	TRBV2	CASSVSYGDSMNTEAFF	TGTGCCAGCAGTGTTTCATATGGGGACAGCATGAACACTGAAGCTTTCTTT
15	TRBJ2-2	NA	NA	TRBV29-1	CSVELRALGTGELFF	TGCAGCGTTGAGCTCAGGGCCTTGGGCACCGGGGAGCTGTTTTTT
16	TRBJ2-7	NA	TRBD2	TRBV4-1	CASSSEDGGAGGEQYF	TGCGCCAGCAGCTCCGAAGACGGGGGAGCCGGGGGGGAGCAGTACTTC
17	TRBJ2-3	NA	TRBD2	TRBV27	CASSHRKAGGPMDTQYF	TGTGCCAGCAGTCACCGGAAGGCGGGGGGACCCATGGATACGCAGTATTTT
14	TRBJ1-6	NA	TRBD1	TRBV19	CASTPGQVNSPLHF	TGTGCCAGTACCCCGGGACAGGTGAATTCACCCCTCCACTTT
13	TRBJ2-7	NA	NA	TRBV4-1	CASSLRQTYEQYF	TGCGCCAGCAGCCTTAGACAGACCTACGAGCAGTACTTC
16	TRBJ1-4	few	TRBD1	TRBV6-1	CASREALTGDNEKLFF	TGTGCCAGCAGAGAAGCCTTGACAGGGGATAATGAAAAACTGTTTTTT
13	TRBJ1-1	NA	NA	TRBV19	CASSAQVNTEAFF	TGTGCCAGTAGTGCACAGGTGAACACTGAAGCTTTCTTT
14	TRBJ1-1	NA	NA	TRBV7-9	CASSLETPYTEAFF	TGTGCCAGCAGCTTAGAGACACCCTACACTGAAGCTTTCTTT
13	TRBJ1-1	NA	NA	TRBV10-1	CASSLRVDTEAFF	TGCGCCAGCAGCCTCAGGGTCGACACTGAAGCTTTCTTT
14	TRBJ1-5	NA	NA	TRBV12-5	CASGHDTDNQPQHF	TGTGCTAGTGGCCACGACACCGATAATCAGCCCCAGCATTTT
15	TRBJ1-2	NA	TRBD1	TRBV4-1	CASSQGTGVNYGYTF	TGCGCCAGCAGCCAGGGGACAGGGGTGAACTATGGCTACACCTTC
16	TRBJ2-7	NA	TRBD2	TRBV13	CASRWRGSRNAYEQYF	TGTGCCAGCAGATGGCGGGGGTCCCGCAATGCCTACGAGCAGTACTTC
14	TRBJ1-2	NA	NA	TRBV5-1	CASSLIGGARGYTF	TGCGCCAGCAGCTTAATAGGGGGTGCGCGAGGCTACACCTTC
14	TRBJ2-7	NA	TRBD1	TRBV5-5	CASSLRTGAYEQYF	TGTGCCAGCAGCTTAAGAACAGGGGCCTACGAGCAGTACTTC
14	TRBJ2-7	NA	TRBD1	TRBV19	CASSTGQGPYEQYF	TGTGCCAGTAGTACCGGACAGGGACCCTACGAGCAGTACTTC
14	TRBJ1-4	NA	TRBD1	TRBV27	CASYKGQPNEKLFF	TGTGCCAGTTATAAGGGACAGCCTAATGAAAAACTGTTTTTT
13	TRBJ2-5	NA	NA	TRBV12-3/TRBV12-4	CASTPSRGATQYF	TGTGCCAGCACCCCTAGCAGGGGTGCAACCCAGTACTTC
16	TRBJ2-2	NA	NA	TRBV9	CASSVRISANTGELFF	TGTGCCAGCAGCGTAAGGATCAGCGCGAACACCGGGGAGCTGTTTTTT
12	TRBJ1-2	NA	NA	TRBV24-1	CATADSNYGYTF	TGTGCCACCGCGGATTCTAACTATGGCTACACCTTC
14	TRBJ2-5	NA	NA	TRBV3-1/TRBV3-2	CASSQGRGGETQYF	TGTGCCAGCAGCCAGGGGAGGGGGGGAGAGACCCAGTACTTC
16	TRBJ2-1	NA	TRBD1	TRBV6-1	CASSGQGPGAYNEQFF	TGTGCCAGCAGTGGACAGGGGCCGGGCGCCTACAATGAGCAGTTCTTC
12	TRBJ1-2	NA	NA	TRBV7-2	CASSPGLTGYTF	TGTGCCAGCAGTCCTGGACTAACTGGCTACACCTTC
12	TRBJ2-3	once	NA	TRBV19	CASSPPLDTQYF	TGTGCCAGTAGTCCCCCGTTAGATACGCAGTATTTT
14	TRBJ1-2	NA	NA	TRBV29-1	CSVEGGVANYGYTF	TGCAGCGTTGAAGGAGGTGTAGCTAACTATGGCTACACCTTC
16	TRBJ2-1	NA	TRBD1	TRBV10-3	CAISDPLQGAYNEQFF	TGTGCCATCAGTGACCCCCTCCAGGGGGCCTACAATGAGCAGTTCTTC
14	TRBJ1-1	NA	NA	TRBV7-9	CASSFQGRNTEAFF	TGTGCCAGCAGCTTTCAGGGCCGAAACACTGAAGCTTTCTTT
16	TRBJ1-4	NA	NA	TRBV30	CAWSPTDRSDNEKLFF	TGTGCCTGGAGTCCGACCGACAGGTCGGATAATGAAAAACTGTTTTTT
15	TRBJ1-2	NA	TRBD1	TRBV7-2	CASSLATGGNYGYTF	TGTGCCAGCAGCTTAGCAACAGGGGGAAACTATGGCTACACCTTC
16	TRBJ2-5	NA	NA	TRBV15	CATSIGGGRGGETQYF	TGTGCCACCAGCATAGGCGGGGGCAGGGGTGGAGAGACCCAGTACTTC